The following is a TCR beta chain sequence with its context. What it binds is not known. The sample comes from a study of T-cell memory formation after mild COVID-19. Study-wide points: Some clones that responded were present in memory (sampled pre-infection), which suggests cross-reactive memory joined.

MiXCR, run by TCRdb on the 5' RACE reads, gives a single entry per CDR3 protein. Of 410,000 or so distinct CDR3 sequences listed, around a quarter are singletons. The sequence came from an adult woman who had mild COVID-19 (a few samples of this study predate the infection). Cell type and time point are not known. Material: PBMCs or a T cell subset sorted from them (not recorded which).

CDR3 region: CASRGSLYEQYF. CDR3 coding DNA: TGTGCCAGCAGGGGTAGCCTCTACGAGCAGTACTTC. J is TRBJ2-7 and V is TRBV6-1; no clear D gene. This CDR3 spans 12 amino acids. V was cut by 6 bases and J by 3 bases, with 9 bases left in between. The germline V gene has CDR1 MNHNS and CDR2 SASEGT.